Shown below are 13 T cell receptor beta chains from a single sample sequenced in a study of tumor and adjacent non-tumor tissue in lung cancer. RNA was extracted from bulk tissue without any cell sorting. Distant lung tissue was collected more than 3 cm away from the tumor edge. A modified ARM-PCR protocol with three rounds of nested PCR amplified TCRbeta. Each CDR3 protein gets one entry after TCRdb re-called the multiplex PCR reads with MiXCR. The sample records about 110,000 distinct CDR3 sequences, about 61% being singletons. Sample: distant non-tumor lung tissue. The source of these receptors is a man in his 60s with non-small cell lung cancer.

As regards this clonotype: A read error may be the cause here, since a much bigger clone is one base away. The chain is built from TRBV20-1 and TRBJ2-7; 9 positions match TRBD2. Germline trimming cut 7 bases from V and 3 bases from J; bases unmatched to any gene: 13. This CDR3 is 15 amino acids long. Germline CDR1 is DFQATT and CDR2 is SNEGSKA (reference sequence). The CDR3 loop reads CSVSSGRVLDYEQYF. The CDR3 nucleotides are TGCAGTGTCAGTAGCGGGAGAGTATTGGACTACGAGCAGTACTTC.

This clonotype was counted many times. The chain recombines TRBV6-5 with TRBJ1-4; TRBD1 matches at 9 bases. CDR3 size: 20 residues. With 0 bases clipped from V and 0 bases from J, the junction kept 11 bases outside the gene matches. The germline V gene encodes CDR1 MNHEY and CDR2 SVGAGI. In DNA form, the CDR3 reads TGTGCCAGCAGTTACTCCCCTATCGGGGACAGGGCAACAACTAATGAAAAACTGTTTTTT. Protein product: CASSYSPIGDRATTNEKLFF.

This clonotype was observed many times. The chain combines TRBV6-6 with TRBJ1-2; D remains unclear. The germline gives CDR1 MNHNY, CDR2 SVGAGI (reference sequence). V was clipped by 7 bases and J by 0 bases, with 15 bases between them. CDR3 length: 15 amino acids. CDR3 bases: TGTGCCAGCACGTGGTTCGCGAGTGCTAACTATGGCTACACCTTC. Protein: CASTWFASANYGYTF.

Worth noting for this clonotype: At one of its ends the junction is not consistent with the germline gene, which may arise from a read error. The chain couples TRBV29-1 to TRBJ2-7; weak D call: TRBD1 (6 bases). Germline lookup yields CDR1 SQVTM and CDR2 ANQGSEA. This CDR3 is built from 13 residues. Here the CDR3 reads CSVEARGHYEQCF. The CDR3 DNA reads TGCAGCGTTGAAGCACGGGGACACTACGAGCAGTGCTTC.

About this clonotype itself: A much larger clonotype is one base distant, so this may be a read error. The CDR3 bases are TGTGCCAGCAGTGACACTTTCACCTCCTACGAGCAGTACTTC. It specifies CASSDTFTSYEQYF. This sequence joins TRBV28 and TRBJ2-7; no clear D. Germline CDR1 is MDHEN and CDR2 is SYDVKM. CDR3 size: 14 residues. Trimming pared 5 bases from V and 0 bases from J, leaving 11 bases between. Full variable domain (outside the CDR3, taken from reference TRBV28 and TRBJ2-7): DVKVTQSSRYLVKRTGEKVFLECVQDMDHENMFWYRQDPGLGLRLIYFSYDVKMKEKGDIPEGYSVSREKKERFSLILESASTNQTSMYLCASSDTFTSYEQYFGPGTRLTVT.

Regarding this clonotype: A much bigger clone sits one base away, suggesting this may be a read error. The chain carries TRBV6-2 or TRBV6-3 and TRBJ2-7; 8 positions match TRBD2. The germline V gene has CDR1 MNHEY and CDR2 SVGEGT. This CDR3 is 14 amino acids long. The chain's CDR3 is CPSSRGGVRYEQYF. In DNA, the CDR3 is TGTCCCAGCAGTCGGGGGGGAGTCCGCTACGAGCAGTACTTC.

Of note for this clonotype: At one end the junction does not follow the germline gene, possibly because of a read error. The genes are TRBV4-1 and TRBJ2-7, with D possibly being TRBD1 (6 bases). This CDR3 is 17 amino acids long. The germline V gene has CDR1 MGHRA and CDR2 YSYEKL. In DNA form, the CDR3 reads TGCGCCGGCAGCCAAGTCCCCGCCGGGGCCAGGGGCGTAGAGCAGTACTTC. This codes for CAGSQVPAGARGVEQYF.

As for this clonotype: A much larger clone differs from this one at a single base, so this may be a read error. This sequence joins TRBV29-1 and TRBJ1-2; D ambiguous. The CDR3 sequence is 11 residues long. Trimming stripped 7 bases from V and 3 bases from J, with 9 bases between. CDR1 and CDR2 (germline): SQVTM, ANQGSEA. CDR3 region: CSASEDYGYTF. The CDR3 region has the DNA TGCAGCGCCTCGGAGGACTATGGCTACACCTTC.

This clonotype was observed at least ten times. The rearrangement joins TRBV28 to TRBJ2-7; 8 bases map to TRBD1. CDR3 length equals 15 residues. The germline V gene encodes CDR1 MDHEN and CDR2 SYDVKM. V shed 1 base, J shed 1 base, and the junction held 3 bases outside the gene matches. The CDR3 here is CASSLFGQGSYEQYF. CDR3 nucleotide sequence: TGTGCCAGCAGTTTATTTGGACAGGGTTCCTACGAGCAGTACTTC.

As concerns this clonotype: The missing conserved phenylalanine or tryptophan at the end of this CDR3 makes a read error likely. V usage is TRBV7-9 and J usage is TRBJ1-2, with a tentative D call TRBD1 (6 bases). CDR1 SEHNR and CDR2 FQNEAQ come from the germline V gene (reference sequence). CDR3 length: 14 amino acids. The germline V and J ends were trimmed by 3 bases and 7 bases, with 15 bases remaining between them. Here the CDR3 reads CASSLNRADCGYTL. CDR3 nucleotides: TGTGCCAGCAGCTTGAACAGGGCCGACTGTGGCTACACCCTC.

About this clonotype itself: The conserved closing phenylalanine or tryptophan is absent in this CDR3, likely reflecting a read error. The rearrangement joins TRBV24-1 to TRBJ2-1; D not certain. The V gene's germline CDR1 is KGHDR and CDR2 SFDVKD. This CDR3 spans 17 amino acids. The CDR3 spells CAISDFGLVENYNEQFI. In nucleotides, the CDR3 is TGTGCCATCAGTGATTTCGGGCTAGTGGAAAACTACAATGAGCAGTTCATC.

This clonotype was recorded a few times. CDR3 DNA: TGTGCCACCAGGGGACTAGCGGGTGAGCAGTTCTTC. Translated, it gives CATRGLAGEQFF. The chain combines TRBV24-1 with TRBJ2-1; 12 bases align to TRBD2. Germline V gene sequence: CDR1 KGHDR, CDR2 SFDVKD. The CDR3 loop spans 12 amino acids. With 7 bases clipped from V and 9 bases from J, the junction kept 0 bases outside the gene matches.

Comment on this clonotype: A read error may be the cause here, since a much bigger clone is one base away. J is TRBJ1-2 and V is TRBV6-5; D is unresolved. V lost 5 bases to trimming and J lost 2 bases, with 12 bases between them. Germline CDR1 is MNHEY and CDR2 is SVGAGI. The CDR3 has 14 amino acids. The CDR3 region is CASSREEYNYGYTF. The CDR3 DNA reads as TGTGCCAGCAGTCGGGAGGAGTACAACTATGGCTACACCTTC.